A single sample gave rise to the 30 T cell receptor beta chains below, sequenced in a study of T cell responses to AZD1222 COVID-19 vaccine. TCRdb keeps only in-frame clones here, not all; method: immunoSEQ multiplex PCR. The sample lists more than 130,000 clones, about nine tenths occurring once. The specimen comprised peripheral blood, sampled on day 0 of AZD1222 vaccination. The receptors here all came from an adult in good health.

The CDR3 reads CASSLDGDPSTDTQYF. The CDR3, as DNA: TGTGCCAGCAGCTTAGATGGGGACCCGAGCACAGATACGCAGTATTTT. The J gene is TRBJ2-3, the V gene TRBV7-2, with D possibly called TRBD1 or TRBD2 (5 bases each). The CDR3 covers 16 residues. The germline V and J ends were trimmed by 1 base and 0 bases, with 11 bases remaining between them. Germline-derived CDR1 and CDR2 are SGHTA and FQGNSA.

The chain carries TRBV5-8 and TRBJ2-5; 9 positions agree with TRBD1. The length of the CDR3 is 17 residues. Unmatched junction bases numbered 11, after V lost 0 bases and J lost 5 bases. Germline V gives CDR1 SGHTS, CDR2 YDEGEE. The CDR3 nucleotides are TGTGCCAGCAGCTTGGGTATCGGGACAGGGTATGGCGAGACCCAGTACTTC. Protein product: CASSLGIGTGYGETQYF.

The chain combines TRBV5-1 with TRBJ2-2; possible D gene TRBD1, 5 bases. Germline CDR1 reads SGHRS; CDR2 reads YFSETQ. Trimming cost V 1 base and J 3 bases, with 10 bases left between them. CDR3 length equals 15 residues. The CDR3 loop reads CASSLNQGHTGELFF. CDR3 nucleotides: TGCGCCAGCAGCTTGAACCAGGGTCACACCGGGGAGCTGTTTTTT.

The chain is built from TRBV7-2 and TRBJ2-3; 9 bases are a match to TRBD2. This CDR3 has 16 residues. Germline values: CDR1 SGHTA, CDR2 FQGNSA. The V and J ends lost 9 bases and 6 bases, in that order; junction bases with no gene match: 16. The CDR3 reads CASTPRSLAGPDTQYF. CDR3 coding DNA: TGTGCCAGTACCCCTAGGTCGCTAGCGGGACCGGATACGCAGTATTTT.

This chain joins TRBV5-1 and TRBJ2-3; 10 bases agree with TRBD2. This CDR3 spans 17 amino acids. After removal of 1 base from V and 0 bases from J, the junction contained 5 bases not matched to a gene. From germline, CDR1 is SGHRS and CDR2 YFSETQ. The CDR3 DNA sequence: TGCGCCAGCAGCTTGAGCGGGGGGGACTATAGCACAGATACGCAGTATTTT. Its protein product is CASSLSGGDYSTDTQYF.

This chain joins TRBV6-5 and TRBJ1-1, with a weak D call TRBD1 (6 bases). V lost 7 bases and J 8 bases, leaving 14 bases between the germline ends. Germline CDR1 MNHEY, CDR2 SVGAGI. The CDR3 runs 12 residues. The CDR3 bases are TGTGCCAGCACCCGGGACACTTCAGAAGCTTTCTTT. Its protein is CASTRDTSEAFF.

V and J are TRBV7-9 and TRBJ1-4, with 8 bases aligning to TRBD1. The length of the CDR3 is 14 residues. With V trimmed by 5 bases and J by 5 bases, 4 bases remained unmatched. Germline V lookup: CDR1 SEHNR, CDR2 FQNEAQ (reference sequence). In DNA form, the CDR3 reads TGTGCCAGCAGCACCCGACAGGGGAATGAAAAACTGTTTTTT. This encodes CASSTRQGNEKLFF.

The chain uses TRBV5-8 and TRBJ2-7; D is unresolved. Germline CDR1 reads SGHTS; CDR2 reads YDEGEE. This CDR3 has 16 residues. With 0 bases removed from V and 6 bases from J, the gap between germline ends came to 19 bases. The CDR3 sequence: CASSLAGFWSESEQYF. The CDR3 DNA sequence: TGTGCCAGCAGCTTGGCCGGCTTTTGGTCAGAATCCGAGCAGTACTTC.

J is TRBJ1-1 and V is TRBV15, with 8 bases that match TRBD1. The CDR3 runs to 16 residues. Looked up from germline, CDR1 is LNHNV and CDR2 is YYDKDF (reference sequence). J lost 9 bases, V lost 0 bases, and 12 bases had no gene match. CDR3 nucleotide sequence: TGTGCCACCAGCAGAGATTACTTGGGACAGGAGATTCAAGCTTTCTTT. Protein sequence: CATSRDYLGQEIQAFF.

This chain connects TRBV20-1 to TRBJ2-5, with D hard to call. This CDR3 is built from 11 residues. V was pared by 0 bases and J by 5 bases, with 4 bases between. CDR1 is DFQATT and CDR2 is SNEGSKA in the germline V gene (reference sequence). In DNA form, the CDR3 reads TGCAGTGCTAGAGAAGAGGAGACCCAGTACTTC. Translating it yields CSAREEETQYF.

The chain joins TRBV7-8 to TRBJ1-4, with TRBD1 as a possible D gene (5 bases). The V gene lost 5 bases and the J gene lost 0 bases, with 10 bases spanning the gap. Germline V gives CDR1 SGHVS, CDR2 FQNEAQ. This CDR3 has 15 amino acids. Here the CDR3 reads CASSKQDATNEKLFF. As DNA, the CDR3 is TGTGCCAGCAGCAAACAGGATGCAACTAATGAAAAACTGTTTTTT.

This rearrangement joins TRBV18 to TRBJ2-5, with TRBD2 matching 15 bases. Germline CDR1 is KGHSH and CDR2 is LQKENI. The V gene end was trimmed by 5 bases and the J gene end by 5 bases; junction bases not matched to a gene: 6. This CDR3 region has 16 residues. For the CDR3, the DNA is TGTGCCAGCTCAACCGGGACTAGCGGGGGGACTGAGACCCAGTACTTC. It codes for CASSTGTSGGTETQYF.

This chain links TRBV29-1 with TRBJ2-1, with TRBD2 matching 9 bases. V was clipped by 4 bases and J by 2 bases; unmatched bases: 24. CDR3 length: 21 residues. Germline V lookup: CDR1 SQVTM, CDR2 ANQGSEA. The CDR3 reads CSVAGTLPVGSSGDAYNEQFF. CDR3 coding DNA: TGCAGCGTTGCCGGGACACTACCCGTGGGATCTAGCGGGGATGCCTACAATGAGCAGTTCTTC.

The chain carries TRBV6-4 and TRBJ2-1, with 14 bases fitting TRBD2. Germline CDR1 reads MRHNA; CDR2 reads SNTAGT. The CDR3 covers 13 residues. The J segment lost 6 bases and the V segment lost 8 bases, leaving 0 bases of the junction unmatched. CDR3 DNA: TGTGCCAGCGGGACTAGCGGGAGCAATGAGCAGTTCTTC. It translates to CASGTSGSNEQFF.

In regard to this clone: The junction departs from germline at one end; a sequencing error may be responsible. The rearrangement uses TRBV6-5 and TRBJ1-1; a possible D gene is TRBD1 (6 bases). Germline-derived CDR1 and CDR2 are MNHEY and SVGAGI. This CDR3 has 14 residues. The CDR3 region is CASSYMGARSEAFF. Here the CDR3 DNA reads TGTGCCAGCAGTTACATGGGGGCAAGATCTGAGGCTTTCTTT.

The rearrangement joins TRBV6-5 to TRBJ1-5; D may be TRBD1 (5 bases). V shed 8 bases and J shed 4 bases, with 15 bases lying between them. Looked up from germline, CDR1 is MNHEY and CDR2 is SVGAGI. The CDR3 consists of 14 residues. In DNA, the CDR3 is TGTGCCAGCTACTACTCTGGGGGGAATCAGCCCCAGCATTTT. Its protein is CASYYSGGNQPQHF.

This rearrangement joins TRBV2 to TRBJ2-3, with D tentatively TRBD1 or TRBD2 (5 bases each). CDR1 is SNHLY and CDR2 is FYNNEI in the germline V gene. This CDR3 has 14 amino acids. The ends were cut back, 4 bases at V and 0 bases at J, with 8 bases in the middle. CDR3 sequence (DNA): TGTGCCAGCAGTGGGGGGTATAGCACAGATACGCAGTATTTT. Translation: CASSGGYSTDTQYF.

The chain carries TRBV27 and TRBJ1-6, with 7 bases lining up with TRBD1. Germline V gene lookup returns CDR1 MNHEY and CDR2 SMNVEV (reference sequence). Trimming removed 5 bases from V and 10 bases from J; junction bases left unmatched: 17. The CDR3 covers 17 residues. The CDR3 spells CASSPLDDRALESPLHF. In DNA, the CDR3 is TGTGCCAGCAGTCCATTAGACGACAGGGCCTTGGAGTCACCCCTCCACTTT.

V is TRBV11-3 and J is TRBJ1-1; a weak D match, TRBD1 (5 bases). The germline V gene has CDR1 SGHNT and CDR2 YENEEA. V was shortened by 5 bases and J by 1 base, with 14 bases between the two germline ends. The CDR3 has 15 residues. The DNA of the CDR3 is TGTGCCAGCAGCCAAAGGCGGGGGGGGAACACTGAAGCTTTCTTT. Its translation: CASSQRRGGNTEAFF.

The rearrangement joins TRBV19 to TRBJ1-2; 8 bases align to TRBD1. The CDR3 covers 14 residues. After removal of 3 bases from V and 4 bases from J, the junction contained 4 bases not matched to a gene. Germline V gene data show CDR1 as LNHDA and CDR2 as SQIVND (reference sequence). The CDR3 region is CASSILDRAYGYTF. CDR3 DNA sequence: TGTGCCAGTAGTATCCTGGACAGGGCCTATGGCTACACCTTC.

This clone was detected only once. The CDR3 is CATSDSQGTYNEQFF. The CDR3 coding sequence is TGTGCCACCAGTGACTCACAGGGGACCTACAATGAGCAGTTCTTC. The chain couples TRBV24-1 to TRBJ2-1; TRBD1 matches 7 bases. V lost 4 bases to trimming and J lost 2 bases; unmatched junction nucleotides: 4. The CDR3 totals 15 residues. Germline V CDR1 and CDR2: KGHDR, SFDVKD.

The chain recombines TRBV7-7 with TRBJ1-2; 8 positions match TRBD1. The CDR3 has 16 residues. Unmatched junction bases numbered 13, after V lost 5 bases and J lost 5 bases. Germline CDR1 reads SSHAT; CDR2 reads FNYEAQ (reference sequence). In DNA form, the CDR3 reads TGTGCCAGCAGCCCGCTGGTGGTTACAGGGGGTTATGGCTACACCTTC. Its protein is CASSPLVVTGGYGYTF.

This sequence joins TRBV5-6 and TRBJ1-1; perhaps TRBD1 as D (6 bases). Deletions cut 3 bases from V and 5 bases from J, with 17 bases between. The CDR3 totals 15 residues. Germline V gives CDR1 SGHDT, CDR2 YYEEEE. Here the CDR3 DNA reads TGTGCCAGCAGCTGGAGAACGGGGGCGGGGACTGAAGCTTTCTTT. Its protein product is CASSWRTGAGTEAFF.

The rearrangement uses TRBV19 and TRBJ1-1, with D possibly being TRBD1 (5 bases). This CDR3 has 15 residues. V dropped 6 bases and J dropped 3 bases, with 17 bases sitting between them. CDR1 and CDR2 from the germline V gene are LNHDA and SQIVND (reference sequence). CDR3 amino acids: CASSPLEGQYTEAFF. CDR3 DNA: TGTGCCAGTAGCCCCCTGGAGGGGCAGTACACTGAAGCTTTCTTT. Using reference TRBV19 and TRBJ1-1 for the parts outside the CDR3, the full variable domain is DGGITQSPKYLFRKEGQNVTLSCEQNLNHDAMYWYRQDPGQGLRLIYYSQIVNDFQKGDIAEGYSVSREKKESFPLTVTSAQKNPTAFYLCASSPLEGQYTEAFFGQGTRLTVV.

The chain has TRBV2 and TRBJ1-5; D is uncertain. The length of the CDR3 is 12 residues. CDR1 is SNHLY, CDR2 FYNNEI, per germline. V lost 6 bases and J 6 bases, leaving 9 bases between the germline ends. The CDR3 region has the DNA TGTGCCAGCAGCCACCCAATTCAGCCCCAGCATTTT. This codes for CASSHPIQPQHF. Together with reference TRBV2 and TRBJ1-5, the CDR3 gives the full variable domain: EPEVTQTPSHQVTQMGQEVILRCVPISNHLYFYWYRQILGQKVEFLVSFYNNEISEKSEIFDDQFSVERPDGSNFTLKIRSTKLEDSAMYFCASSHPIQPQHFGDGTRLSIL.

On this clone: One end of the junction varies from germline; a read error may be responsible. The chain uses TRBV2 and TRBJ1-1, with D hard to call. This CDR3 is 13 amino acids long. Germline V gene data show CDR1 as SNHLY and CDR2 as FYNNEI. The CDR3 nucleotides are TGTGCCAGCAGAGAAGTATTGAACACTGAAGCTTTCTTT. It codes for CASREVLNTEAFF.

This clone appeared a few times. The chain couples TRBV19 to TRBJ2-2; D unresolved. The V and J ends lost 4 bases and 5 bases respectively, with 11 bases between them. This CDR3 contains 14 residues. Looked up from germline, CDR1 is LNHDA and CDR2 is SQIVND (reference sequence). The chain's CDR3 is CASSTPGLTGELFF. The DNA of the CDR3 is TGTGCCAGTAGTACCCCAGGTTTAACCGGGGAGCTGTTTTTT.

The chain uses TRBV15 and TRBJ2-5; the D gene is possibly TRBD2 (5 bases). V was trimmed by 3 bases and J by 3 bases, leaving 14 bases between them. The germline V gene has CDR1 LNHNV and CDR2 YYDKDF (reference sequence). The CDR3 consists of 15 residues. CDR3 in DNA: TGTGCCACCAGCAGCGGGAAACCCGCCGAAGAGACCCAGTACTTC. It yields the protein CATSSGKPAEETQYF. Drawing the rest from reference TRBV15 and TRBJ2-5, the complete variable domain is DAMVIQNPRYQVTQFGKPVTLSCSQTLNHNVMYWYQQKSSQAPKLLFHYYDKDFNNEADTPDNFQSRRPNTSFCFLDIRSPGLGDTAMYLCATSSGKPAEETQYFGPGTRLLVL.

The chain links TRBV6-1 to TRBJ1-1, with unresolved D. The CDR3 contains 12 residues. Germline CDR1 reads MNHNS; CDR2 reads SASEGT. V was clipped by 2 bases and J by 12 bases, with 13 bases between them. DNA for the CDR3: TGTGCCAGCAGTGAATGGACGGGCTCCCCTTTCTTT. Translation gives CASSEWTGSPFF.

CDR3 DNA sequence: TGTGCCAGCAGAGGGGGCCGCAATCAGCCCCAGCATTTT. It is translated as CASRGGRNQPQHF. The chain employs TRBV27 and TRBJ1-5; 7 bases line up with TRBD1. The CDR3 has 13 amino acids. Germline V gene sequence: CDR1 MNHEY, CDR2 SMNVEV (reference sequence). The junction had 1 base not matched to a gene; V was cut back by 6 bases and J by 2 bases.